The 27 T cell receptor beta chains presented below share a single source sample, sequenced in a study of T cell responses to AZD1222 COVID-19 vaccine. Using immunoSEQ multiplex PCR, the repertoire was profiled, and TCRdb retains in-frame clones only, with some absent. The sample table sets out 150,000 or so clones. Sequencing was done on a sample of peripheral blood. The receptors were gathered from an adult in good health.

The V and J genes are TRBV10-2 and TRBJ2-2, with 12 bases that match TRBD2. Germline V CDR1 and CDR2: WSHSY, SAAADI. V lost 6 bases and J lost 5; bases outside the gene matches: 4. CDR3 length equals 15 residues. CDR3 nucleotides: TGCGCCAGCAGGACTAGCGGGGGAGGAACCGGGGAGCTGTTTTTT. Amino acid sequence: CASRTSGGGTGELFF.

The chain has TRBV5-1 and TRBJ2-3; no clear D. V dropped 0 bases and J dropped 9 bases, with 14 bases sitting between them. The CDR3 extends over 14 amino acids. Germline loops: CDR1 SGHRS, CDR2 YFSETQ. For the CDR3, the DNA is TGCGCCAGCAGCTTGGAGTCTACCCCGAAAACGCAGTATTTT. This encodes CASSLESTPKTQYF.

This chain joins TRBV28 and TRBJ2-1; 11 positions agree with TRBD1. The CDR3 contains 15 residues. The germline CDR1 and CDR2 sequences are MDHEN and SYDVKM. V lost 3 bases and J lost 7; bases outside the gene matches: 5. The CDR3 loop is CASSFGQGAQNEQFF. In DNA form, the CDR3 reads TGTGCCAGCAGTTTCGGACAGGGGGCGCAAAATGAGCAGTTCTTC.

CDR3 amino acids: CATSRLSTDTQYF. Here the CDR3 DNA reads TGTGCCACCTCGCGCTTAAGCACAGATACGCAGTATTTT. V usage is TRBV7-2 and J usage is TRBJ2-3, with D unresolved. V lost 10 bases and J 0 bases, leaving 11 bases between the germline ends. CDR1 and CDR2 (germline): SGHTA, FQGNSA. The CDR3 is 13 residues long.

The chain joins TRBV5-1 to TRBJ1-4, with D perhaps TRBD1 (5 bases). CDR3 size: 14 residues. Trimming stripped 0 bases from V and 8 bases from J, with 11 bases between. Germline V CDR1 and CDR2: SGHRS, YFSETQ. The CDR3 sequence: CASSLGWGGEKLFF. CDR3 bases: TGCGCCAGCAGCTTGGGTTGGGGCGGGGAAAAACTGTTTTTT.

V and J are TRBV7-9 and TRBJ1-5, with no clear D. The V end was cut by 4 bases, the J end by 4 bases, with 8 bases between. The CDR3 extends over 13 amino acids. Germline V gives CDR1 SEHNR, CDR2 FQNEAQ (reference sequence). CDR3 loop: CASSSDGNQPQHF. The CDR3 DNA follows: TGTGCCAGCAGCTCGGACGGAAATCAGCCCCAGCATTTT.

This sequence joins TRBV19 and TRBJ1-5; D is undetermined. The CDR3 has 14 amino acids. CDR1 and CDR2 (germline): LNHDA, SQIVND (reference sequence). Trimming stripped 3 bases from V and 0 bases from J, with 6 bases between. The DNA of the CDR3 is TGTGCCAGTAGTATCTCGGATAGCAATCAGCCCCAGCATTTT. Its translation is CASSISDSNQPQHF.

The chain uses TRBV19 and TRBJ2-2, with 14 bases aligning to TRBD2. Germline V gives CDR1 LNHDA, CDR2 SQIVND (reference sequence). This CDR3 has 16 amino acids. Trimming took 7 bases from V and 5 from J; bases not matched to a gene: 6. For the CDR3, the DNA is TGTGCCAGTAATGACTGGACTAGCGGGGGGACCGGGGAGCTGTTTTTT. It specifies CASNDWTSGGTGELFF.

The V and J genes are TRBV6-5 and TRBJ1-1; D is undetermined. Trimming took off 6 bases at V and 2 bases at J, with 10 bases between the two ends. Germline V gene data show CDR1 as MNHEY and CDR2 as SVGAGI. The CDR3 runs 13 residues. CDR3 protein: CASRSSTNTEAFF. As DNA, the CDR3 is TGTGCCAGCAGAAGCAGCACTAACACTGAAGCTTTCTTT.

The rearrangement links TRBV11-2 to TRBJ2-3, with 9 bases matching TRBD1. The germline V gene has CDR1 SGHAT and CDR2 FQNNGV. The CDR3 is 15 amino acids. V shed 5 bases, J shed 3 bases, and the junction held 6 bases outside the gene matches. CDR3 nucleotide sequence: TGTGCCAGCAGCCCCACAGGGGGCCTAACAGATACGCAGTATTTT. This codes for CASSPTGGLTDTQYF. Looking up the rest from reference TRBV11-2 and TRBJ2-3 gives the full variable domain: EAGVAQSPRYKIIEKRQSVAFWCNPISGHATLYWYQQILGQGPKLLIQFQNNGVVDDSQLPKDRFSAERLKGVDSTLKIQPAKLEDSAVYLCASSPTGGLTDTQYFGPGTRLTVL.

This chain links TRBV6-1 with TRBJ1-5; a weak D match, TRBD1 (6 bases). The ends were cut back, 1 base at V and 4 bases at J, with 11 bases in the middle. This CDR3 has 15 residues. CDR1 MNHNS and CDR2 SASEGT come from the germline V gene. In DNA form, the CDR3 reads TGTGCCAGCAGTGAAGACGGGGGGCCAAATCAGCCCCAGCATTTT. This encodes CASSEDGGPNQPQHF.

This sequence joins TRBV11-3 and TRBJ1-2; D gene unclear. The CDR3 sequence is 15 residues long. Trimming shortened V by 5 bases and J by 4 bases, and 17 bases separated the two germline ends. Germline V gene lookup returns CDR1 SGHNT and CDR2 YENEEA. The CDR3 DNA reads TGTGCCAGCAGCCCTCGCCGGACTGGAGGCTATGGCTACACCTTC. Translation: CASSPRRTGGYGYTF.

This chain joins TRBV27 and TRBJ2-4; 12 bases are shared with TRBD1. Per germline, CDR1 MNHEY and CDR2 SMNVEV (reference sequence). The CDR3 has 19 amino acids. V lost 2 bases to trimming and J lost 0 bases; unmatched junction nucleotides: 8. Here the CDR3 reads CASSLVGTGGVKAKNIQYF. In DNA form, the CDR3 reads TGTGCCAGCAGTTTAGTGGGGACAGGGGGCGTAAAAGCCAAAAACATTCAGTACTTC.

The rearrangement joins TRBV15 to TRBJ2-1, with a possible D match to TRBD2 (5 bases). V lost 3 bases, J lost 9 bases, and 6 bases lay in between. The CDR3 totals 11 residues. Looked up from germline, CDR1 is LNHNV and CDR2 is YYDKDF (reference sequence). The CDR3, as DNA: TGTGCCACCAGCAGGGGAGTTGAGCAGTTCTTC. Protein sequence: CATSRGVEQFF.

This chain connects TRBV6-6 to TRBJ1-2, with 11 positions matching TRBD1. Germline values: CDR1 MNHNY, CDR2 SVGAGI (reference sequence). CDR3 length: 15 residues. Germline trimming cut 5 bases from V and 7 bases from J; bases unmatched to any gene: 9. In DNA form, the CDR3 reads TGTGCCAGCAGTGGTCCCCGGACAGGGGGCATTGGCTACACCTTC. This translates into CASSGPRTGGIGYTF.

The chain recombines TRBV11-3 with TRBJ2-3, with 8 bases that match TRBD2. CDR3 size: 16 residues. CDR1 SGHNT and CDR2 YENEEA come from the germline V gene. V dropped 5 bases and J dropped 4; count of bases not matched to a gene: 11. CDR3 in amino acids: CASSGTRGGVADTQYF. Written as DNA, the CDR3 is TGTGCCAGCAGCGGAACACGGGGGGGCGTTGCAGATACGCAGTATTTT.

This chain connects TRBV4-1 to TRBJ2-1; 7 bases align to TRBD1. This CDR3 is built from 18 residues. Germline loops: CDR1 MGHRA, CDR2 YSYEKL. The ends lost 4 bases at V and 1 base at J; junction bases unmatched: 13. CDR3: CASSPHRPGQSSYNEQFF. The CDR3 region has the DNA TGCGCCAGCAGCCCCCATAGGCCGGGACAGAGTTCCTACAATGAGCAGTTCTTC.

The chain combines TRBV11-3 with TRBJ2-5; 7 positions agree with TRBD1. V shed 2 bases and J 1 base; nucleotides not matched to a gene: 1. The CDR3 length is 14 residues. Germline V lookup: CDR1 SGHNT, CDR2 YENEEA. The CDR3 DNA reads as TGTGCCAGCAGCTTAAGGGACAGCCAAGAGACCCAGTACTTC. Translating gives CASSLRDSQETQYF.

J is TRBJ2-3 and V is TRBV6-5; 8 bases fit TRBD2. With 7 bases clipped from V and 7 bases from J, the junction kept 10 bases outside the gene matches. Germline CDR1 reads MNHEY; CDR2 reads SVGAGI. This CDR3 contains 14 residues. Written as DNA, the CDR3 is TGTGCCAGCACCTGGTCGGGGGGGCAAAATACGCAGTATTTT. It codes for CASTWSGGQNTQYF.

The chain is built from TRBV7-8 and TRBJ1-4, with 9 positions matching TRBD1. Per the germline V gene, CDR1 is SGHVS and CDR2 is FQNEAQ. Unmatched junction bases numbered 5, after V lost 1 base and J lost 5 bases. The CDR3 runs 16 residues. The CDR3 nucleotides are TGTGCCAGCAGCTTAGGACAGGGACAGGGCAATGAAAAACTGTTTTTT. Translated: CASSLGQGQGNEKLFF.

V and J are TRBV1 and TRBJ1-4; TRBD1 is taken as the D call from the table, unchecked against the DNA. TRBV1 is listed as a pseudogene. The CDR3 is 18 residues long. The DNA for the CDR3 is TGCACCAGCAGCCAAGTCTCGTTTCGGACAGAGTCAAATGAAAAACTGTTTTTT. As protein: CTSSQVSFRTESNEKLFF.

This rearrangement joins TRBV9 to TRBJ1-1; tentatively, D is TRBD1 (5 bases). Deletions cut 4 bases from V and 5 bases from J, with 9 bases between. The CDR3 contains 12 residues. Germline V gene sequence: CDR1 SGDLS, CDR2 YYNGEE. Written as DNA, the CDR3 is TGTGCCAGCAGCCCCCGGGGGACTGAAGCTTTCTTT. This encodes CASSPRGTEAFF.

The chain is built from TRBV6-5 and TRBJ1-1; D gene uncertain. CDR3 length equals 15 residues. V was shortened by 0 bases and J by 0 bases, with 8 bases between the two germline ends. Germline assignment: CDR1 MNHEY and CDR2 SVGAGI. The CDR3 reads CASSYSKLVNTEAFF. CDR3 nucleotide sequence: TGTGCCAGCAGTTACTCGAAGTTAGTGAACACTGAAGCTTTCTTT.

The chain recombines TRBV19 with TRBJ2-7, with TRBD2 as a possible D gene (5 bases). Germline V gene data show CDR1 as LNHDA and CDR2 as SQIVND (reference sequence). The ends were cut back, 5 bases at V and 3 bases at J, with 17 bases in the middle. This CDR3 is built from 15 residues. The CDR3 bases are TGTGCCAGTAGTGCGGGCCCTGGGAGCTACTACGAGCAGTACTTC. Amino acids: CASSAGPGSYYEQYF.

The chain recombines TRBV4-2 with TRBJ1-2, with TRBD1 identical over 7 bases. J lost 8 bases, V lost 2 bases, and 8 bases had no gene match. The CDR3 consists of 14 residues. The germline gives CDR1 LGHNA, CDR2 YNFKEQ. CDR3 residues: CASSQRQGLGGYTF. The CDR3 DNA sequence: TGTGCCAGCAGCCAACGACAGGGATTAGGCGGCTACACCTTC.

This chain connects TRBV28 to TRBJ1-1; a weak D match, TRBD1 (6 bases). CDR3 length: 16 amino acids. Germline V gene lookup returns CDR1 MDHEN and CDR2 SYDVKM. The V end was cut by 9 bases, the J end by 4 bases, with 24 bases between. The CDR3 sequence is CASLPGGPSAVTEAFF. The CDR3 nucleotides are TGTGCCAGTCTGCCCGGGGGGCCTTCGGCGGTCACTGAAGCTTTCTTT.

The V call is TRBV7-3, the J call TRBJ2-2, with D tentatively TRBD2 (6 bases). V was pared by 1 base and J by 7 bases, with 7 bases between. The CDR3 loop spans 13 amino acids. CDR1 is SGHTA, CDR2 FQGTGA, per germline. The CDR3 spells CASSLNSGGELFF. CDR3 DNA: TGTGCCAGCAGCTTAAATAGCGGCGGGGAGCTGTTTTTT.